This T cell receptor (beta chain) was identified during a study of blood T cell repertoires in COVID-19. The overall study: COVID-19 samples, acute and convalescent, were from the United States, Italy and Spain.

CDR1 and CDR2 from the germline V gene are SQVTM and ANQGSEA. With 5 bases removed from V and 1 base from J, the gap between germline ends came to 22 bases. The CDR3 covers 17 residues. Study processing details: Amplification from reference gene primers served as the basis for estimated nucleated cell counts. Profiled with immunoSEQ multiplex PCR; TCRdb holds only in-frame clones, not every one. Clonal size and the V and J genes are those of that table, whereas D and trimming came from the DNA. The table lists 230,000 or so clones, 80% to 90% of them singletons. Sequenced material: peripheral blood. This sequence originates from a man in his forties or fifties with active or convalescent COVID-19. V usage is TRBV29-1 and J usage is TRBJ2-3, with D perhaps TRBD2 (6 bases). As DNA, the CDR3 is TGCAGCGTTTCCGGCCCTTTCGGGCGGGGCGGCACAGATACGCAGTATTTT. Protein: CSVSGPFGRGGTDTQYF.